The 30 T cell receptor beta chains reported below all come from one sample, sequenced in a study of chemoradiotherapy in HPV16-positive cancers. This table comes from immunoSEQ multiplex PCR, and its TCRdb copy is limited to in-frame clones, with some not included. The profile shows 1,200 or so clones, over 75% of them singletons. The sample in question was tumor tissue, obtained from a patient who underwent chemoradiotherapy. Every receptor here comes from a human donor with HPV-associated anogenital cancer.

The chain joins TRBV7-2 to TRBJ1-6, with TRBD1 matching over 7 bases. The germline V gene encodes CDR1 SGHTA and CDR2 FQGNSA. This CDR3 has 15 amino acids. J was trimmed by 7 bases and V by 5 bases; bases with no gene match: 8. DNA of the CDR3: TGTGCCAGCAGCCTACCTACAGGGGCCAATTCACCCCTCCACTTT. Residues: CASSLPTGANSPLHF.

CDR3 loop: CASSSGITGNMNEKLFF. Here the CDR3 DNA reads TGTGCCAGCAGCTCTGGGATAACGGGGAATATGAATGAAAAACTGTTTTTT. This sequence joins TRBV9 and TRBJ1-4, with D unclear. V lost 4 bases to trimming and J lost 5 bases, with 21 bases between them. This CDR3 is built from 17 residues. The V gene's germline CDR1 is SGDLS and CDR2 YYNGEE.

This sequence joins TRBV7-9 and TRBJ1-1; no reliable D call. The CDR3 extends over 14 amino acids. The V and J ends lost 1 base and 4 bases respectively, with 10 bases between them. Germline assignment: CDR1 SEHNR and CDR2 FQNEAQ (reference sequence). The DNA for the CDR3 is TGTGCCAGCAGCTTAGATGGGTTTGCCACTGAAGCTTTCTTT. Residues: CASSLDGFATEAFF.

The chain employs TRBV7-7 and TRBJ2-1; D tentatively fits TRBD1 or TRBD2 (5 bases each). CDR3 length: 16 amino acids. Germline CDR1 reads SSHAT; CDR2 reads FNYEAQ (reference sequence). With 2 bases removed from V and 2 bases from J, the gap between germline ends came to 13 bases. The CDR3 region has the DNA TGTGCCAGCAGCTTAAGTCAGGGACCCCCCTACAATGAGCAGTTCTTC. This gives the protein CASSLSQGPPYNEQFF. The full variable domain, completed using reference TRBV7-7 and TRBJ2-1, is GAGVSQSPRYKVTKRGQDVTLRCDPISSHATLYWYQQALGQGPEFLTYFNYEAQPDKSGLPSDRFSAERPEGSISTLTIQRTEQRDSAMYRCASSLSQGPPYNEQFFGPGTRLTVL.

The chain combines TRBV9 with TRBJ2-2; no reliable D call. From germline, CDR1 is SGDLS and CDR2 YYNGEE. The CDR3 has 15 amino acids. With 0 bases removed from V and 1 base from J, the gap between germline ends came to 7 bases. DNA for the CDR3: TGTGCCAGCAGCGTAGAGCCCAAGAACACCGGGGAGCTGTTTTTT. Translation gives CASSVEPKNTGELFF. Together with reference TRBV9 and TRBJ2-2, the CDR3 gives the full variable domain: DSGVTQTPKHLITATGQRVTLRCSPRSGDLSVYWYQQSLDQGLQFLIQYYNGEERAKGNILERFSAQQFPDLHSELNLSSLELGDSALYFCASSVEPKNTGELFFGEGSRLTVL.

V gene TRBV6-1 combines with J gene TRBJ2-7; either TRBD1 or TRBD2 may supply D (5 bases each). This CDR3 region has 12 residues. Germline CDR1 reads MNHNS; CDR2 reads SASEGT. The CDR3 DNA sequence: TGTGCCAGCAGTGACGGGACGCTCGAGGAGTACGTC. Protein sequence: CASSDGTLEEYV.

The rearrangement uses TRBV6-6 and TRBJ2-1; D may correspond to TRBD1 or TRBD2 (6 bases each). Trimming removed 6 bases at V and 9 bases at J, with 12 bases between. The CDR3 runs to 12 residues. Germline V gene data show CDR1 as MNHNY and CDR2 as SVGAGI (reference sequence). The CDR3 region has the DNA TGTGCCAGCAGCCTAAAGGGGGGTGAGCAGTTCTTC. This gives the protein CASSLKGGEQFF.

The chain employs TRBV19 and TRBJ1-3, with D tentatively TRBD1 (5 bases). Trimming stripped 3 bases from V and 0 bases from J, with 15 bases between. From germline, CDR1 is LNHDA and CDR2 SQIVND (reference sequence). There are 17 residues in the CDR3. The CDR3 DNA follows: TGTGCCAGTAGTATTCGGGGGACGATCGACTCTGGAAACACCATATATTTT. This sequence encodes CASSIRGTIDSGNTIYF.

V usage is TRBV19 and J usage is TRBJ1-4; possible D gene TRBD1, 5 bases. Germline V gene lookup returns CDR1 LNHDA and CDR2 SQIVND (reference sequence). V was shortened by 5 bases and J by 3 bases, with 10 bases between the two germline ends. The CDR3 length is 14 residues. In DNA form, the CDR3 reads TGTGCCAGTAGTCCTTGGGGGGCTAATGAAAAACTGTTTTTT. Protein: CASSPWGANEKLFF.

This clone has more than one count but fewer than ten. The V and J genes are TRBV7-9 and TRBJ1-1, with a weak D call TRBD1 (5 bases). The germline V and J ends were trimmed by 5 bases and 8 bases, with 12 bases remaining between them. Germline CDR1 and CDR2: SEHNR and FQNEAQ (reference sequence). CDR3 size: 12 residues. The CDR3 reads CASSDQGGEAFF. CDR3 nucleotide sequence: TGTGCCAGCAGCGACCAGGGTGGCGAAGCTTTCTTT.

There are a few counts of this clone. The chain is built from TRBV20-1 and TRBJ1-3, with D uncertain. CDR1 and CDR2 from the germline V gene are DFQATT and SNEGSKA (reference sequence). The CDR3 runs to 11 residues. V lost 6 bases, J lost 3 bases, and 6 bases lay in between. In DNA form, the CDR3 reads TGCAGTGCACTCGATGGAAACACCATATATTTT. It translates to CSALDGNTIYF.

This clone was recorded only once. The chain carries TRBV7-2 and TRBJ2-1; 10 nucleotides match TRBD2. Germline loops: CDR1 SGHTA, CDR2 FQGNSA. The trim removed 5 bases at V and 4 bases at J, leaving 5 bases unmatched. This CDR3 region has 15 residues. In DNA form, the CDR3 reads TGTGCCAGCAGCGTGACTAGCGGGCCTTACAATGAGCAGTTCTTC. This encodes CASSVTSGPYNEQFF.

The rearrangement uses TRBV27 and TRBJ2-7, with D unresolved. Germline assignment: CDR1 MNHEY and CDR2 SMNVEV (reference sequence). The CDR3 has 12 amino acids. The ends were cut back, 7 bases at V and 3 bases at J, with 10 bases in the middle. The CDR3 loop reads CASKGSNYEQYV. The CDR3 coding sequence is TGTGCCAGCAAAGGTTCTAACTACGAGCAGTACGTC.

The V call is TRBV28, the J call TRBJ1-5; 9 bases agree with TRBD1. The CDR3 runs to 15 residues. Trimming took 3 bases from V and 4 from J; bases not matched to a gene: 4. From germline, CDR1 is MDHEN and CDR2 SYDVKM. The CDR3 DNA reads TGTGCCAGCAGTTTCGGACAGGGGTCGAATCAGCCCCAGCATTTT. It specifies CASSFGQGSNQPQHF.

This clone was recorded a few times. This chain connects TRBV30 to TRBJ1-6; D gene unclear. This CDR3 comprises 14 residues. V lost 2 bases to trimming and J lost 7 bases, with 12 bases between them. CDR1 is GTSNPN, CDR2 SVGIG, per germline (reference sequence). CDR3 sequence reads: CAWSLQTANSPLHF. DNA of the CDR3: TGTGCCTGGAGTCTTCAAACAGCCAATTCACCCCTCCACTTT. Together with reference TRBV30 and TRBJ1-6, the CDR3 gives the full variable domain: SQTIHQWPATLVQPVGSPLSLECTVEGTSNPNLYWYRQAAGRGLQLLFYSVGIGQISSEVPQNLSASRPQDRQFILSSKKLLLSDSGFYLCAWSLQTANSPLHFGNGTRLTVT.

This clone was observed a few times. CDR3 sequence: CASSLFDGSSSYNSPLHF. Here the CDR3 DNA reads TGTGCCAGCAGTTTATTCGACGGGAGTAGCTCCTATAATTCACCCCTCCACTTT. V and J are TRBV27 and TRBJ1-6; D remains ambiguous. CDR3 size: 18 residues. Germline V gene lookup returns CDR1 MNHEY and CDR2 SMNVEV (reference sequence). V was shortened by 1 base and J by 0 bases, with 13 bases between the two germline ends.

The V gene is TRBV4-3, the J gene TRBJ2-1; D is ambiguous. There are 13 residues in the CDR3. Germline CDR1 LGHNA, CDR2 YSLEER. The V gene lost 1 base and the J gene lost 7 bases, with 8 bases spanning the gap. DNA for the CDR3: TGCGCCAGCAGCCAAGTGGTAGGGAATGAGCAGTTCTTC. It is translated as CASSQVVGNEQFF.

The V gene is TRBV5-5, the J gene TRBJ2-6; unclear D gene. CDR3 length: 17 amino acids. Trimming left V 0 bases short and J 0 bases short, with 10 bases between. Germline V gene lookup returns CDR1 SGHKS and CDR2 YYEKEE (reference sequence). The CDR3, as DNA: TGTGCCAGCAGCTTGGACCCCCTCGCCTCTGGGGCCAACGTCCTGACTTTC. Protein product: CASSLDPLASGANVLTF. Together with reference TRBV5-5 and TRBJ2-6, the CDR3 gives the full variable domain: DAGVTQSPTHLIKTRGQQVTLRCSPISGHKSVSWYQQVLGQGPQFIFQYYEKEERGRGNFPDRFSARQFPNYSSELNVNALLLGDSALYLCASSLDPLASGANVLTFGAGSRLTVL.

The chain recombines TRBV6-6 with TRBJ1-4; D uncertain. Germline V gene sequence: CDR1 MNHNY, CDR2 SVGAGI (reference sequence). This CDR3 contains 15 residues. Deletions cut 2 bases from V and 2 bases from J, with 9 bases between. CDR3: CASSYEGSTNEKLFF. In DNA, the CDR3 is TGTGCCAGCAGTTACGAAGGGAGTACTAATGAAAAACTGTTTTTT.

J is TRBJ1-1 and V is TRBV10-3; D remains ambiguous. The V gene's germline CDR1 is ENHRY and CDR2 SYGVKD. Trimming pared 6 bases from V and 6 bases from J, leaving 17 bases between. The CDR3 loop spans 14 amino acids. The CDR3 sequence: CAIRSGQPISEAFF. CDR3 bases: TGTGCCATCAGGAGCGGGCAGCCCATCTCTGAAGCTTTCTTT.

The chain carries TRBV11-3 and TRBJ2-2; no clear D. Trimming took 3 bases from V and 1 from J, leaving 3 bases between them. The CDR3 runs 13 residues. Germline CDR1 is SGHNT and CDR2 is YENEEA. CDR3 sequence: CASSFKNTGELFF. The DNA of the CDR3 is TGTGCCAGCAGCTTCAAGAACACCGGGGAGCTGTTTTTT. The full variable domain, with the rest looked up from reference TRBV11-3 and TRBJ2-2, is EAGVVQSPRYKIIEKKQPVAFWCNPISGHNTLYWYLQNLGQGPELLIRYENEEAVDDSQLPKDRFSAERLKGVDSTLKIQPAELGDSAVYLCASSFKNTGELFFGEGSRLTVL.

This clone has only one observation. In DNA form, the CDR3 reads TGTGCCAGCAGCAGCGGCGGCACGCAGTATTTT. It specifies CASSSGGTQYF. The rearrangement joins TRBV11-3 to TRBJ2-3, with D maybe TRBD2 (5 bases). Germline V CDR1 and CDR2: SGHNT, YENEEA. Trimming pared 5 bases from V and 9 bases from J, leaving 9 bases between. The CDR3 extends over 11 amino acids. The complete variable domain, with remaining parts taken from reference TRBV11-3 and TRBJ2-3, reads EAGVVQSPRYKIIEKKQPVAFWCNPISGHNTLYWYLQNLGQGPELLIRYENEEAVDDSQLPKDRFSAERLKGVDSTLKIQPAELGDSAVYLCASSSGGTQYFGPGTRLTVL.

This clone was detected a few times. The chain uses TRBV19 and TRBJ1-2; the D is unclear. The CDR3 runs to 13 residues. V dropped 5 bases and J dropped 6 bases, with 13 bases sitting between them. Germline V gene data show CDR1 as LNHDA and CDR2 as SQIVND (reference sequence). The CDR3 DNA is TGTGCCAGTAGTTTCCAAGGGCGGGATGGCTACACCTTC. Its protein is CASSFQGRDGYTF.

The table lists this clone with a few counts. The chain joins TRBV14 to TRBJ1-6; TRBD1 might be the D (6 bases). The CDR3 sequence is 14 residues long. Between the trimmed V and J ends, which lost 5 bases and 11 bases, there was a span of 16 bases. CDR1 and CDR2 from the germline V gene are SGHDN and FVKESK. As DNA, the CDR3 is TGTGCCAGCAGCTCCGGGGGGGCTCTGACACCCCTCCACTTT. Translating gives CASSSGGALTPLHF.

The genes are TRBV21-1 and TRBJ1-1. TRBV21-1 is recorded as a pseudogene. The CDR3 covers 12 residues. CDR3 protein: CASSQTATEAFF. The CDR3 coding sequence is TGTGCCAGCAGCCAGACTGCGACTGAAGCTTTCTTT.

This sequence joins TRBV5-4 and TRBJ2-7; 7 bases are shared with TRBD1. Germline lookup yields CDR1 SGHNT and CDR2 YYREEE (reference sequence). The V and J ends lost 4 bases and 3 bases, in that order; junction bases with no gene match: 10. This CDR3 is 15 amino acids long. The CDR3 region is CASSLGGQRRYEQYF. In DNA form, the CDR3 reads TGTGCCAGCAGCCTAGGGGGCCAGCGCCGCTACGAGCAGTACTTC.

The chain's CDR3 is CASSLVGNPTDTQYF. CDR3 DNA sequence: TGTGCCAGCAGCTTAGTGGGGAATCCGACAGATACGCAGTATTTT. The chain employs TRBV7-9 and TRBJ2-3; D is unclear. V gave up 1 base and J gave up 3 bases, with 11 bases separating them. Germline V lookup: CDR1 SEHNR, CDR2 FQNEAQ (reference sequence). The CDR3 spans 15 residues.

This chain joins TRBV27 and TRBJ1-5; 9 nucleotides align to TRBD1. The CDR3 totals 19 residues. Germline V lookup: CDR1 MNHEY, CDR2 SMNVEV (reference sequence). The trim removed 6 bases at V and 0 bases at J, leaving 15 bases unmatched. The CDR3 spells CASRRTSGTGSYSNQPQHF. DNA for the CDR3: TGTGCCAGCAGACGTACCTCCGGGACAGGGTCATATAGCAATCAGCCCCAGCATTTT.

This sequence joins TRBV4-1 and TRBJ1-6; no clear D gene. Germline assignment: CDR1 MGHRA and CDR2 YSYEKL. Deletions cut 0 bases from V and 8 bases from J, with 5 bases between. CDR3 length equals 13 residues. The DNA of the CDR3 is TGCGCCAGCAGCCAAGATCGGGATTCACCCCTCCACTTT. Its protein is CASSQDRDSPLHF.

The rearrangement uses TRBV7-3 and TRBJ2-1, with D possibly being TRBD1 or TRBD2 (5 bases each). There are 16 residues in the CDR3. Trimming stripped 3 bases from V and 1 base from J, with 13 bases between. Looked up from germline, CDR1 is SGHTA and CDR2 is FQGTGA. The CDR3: CASSLGVERSYNEQFF. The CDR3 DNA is TGTGCCAGCAGCTTGGGGGTAGAGAGGTCCTACAATGAGCAGTTCTTC.